The 10 T cell receptor beta chains below were found in one sample sequenced in a study of CD8 T cells in Susac syndrome. An amount of RNA that ranged from 0.5 to 1 ug was reverse transcribed with random hexamers. Via MiXCR, TCRdb re-called the immunoSEQ multiplex PCR reads, giving one row per CDR3 protein. The sample carries hundreds of thousands of distinct CDR3 sequences, approximately 94% recorded once. Sequenced material: CD4+ T cells from PBMCs. The receptor source for this set is a human donor with Susac syndrome.

This clonotype was found once. V and J are TRBV7-9 and TRBJ1-2; no reliable D call. This CDR3 has 15 residues. Trimming shortened V by 2 bases and J by 2 bases, and 12 bases separated the two germline ends. Germline-derived CDR1 and CDR2 are SEHNR and FQNEAQ (reference sequence). The CDR3 here is CASSLLGDLNYGYTF. The DNA for the CDR3 is TGTGCCAGCAGCTTACTGGGTGACCTAAACTATGGCTACACCTTC. Full variable domain (outside the CDR3, taken from reference TRBV7-9 and TRBJ1-2): DTGVSQNPRHKITKRGQNVTFRCDPISEHNRLYWYRQTLGQGPEFLTYFQNEAQLEKSRLLSDRFSAERPKGSFSTLEIQRTEQGDSAMYLCASSLLGDLNYGYTFGSGTRLTVV.

The chain couples TRBV5-1 to TRBJ2-1; TRBD2 aligns across 9 bases. This CDR3 has 15 residues. J gave up 9 bases and V 0 bases, and 7 bases lay outside the gene matches. Germline V gives CDR1 SGHRS, CDR2 YFSETQ. The CDR3 coding sequence is TGCGCCAGCAGCTTGGAACTAGCGGGTGGCGGTGAGCAGTTCTTC. It yields the protein CASSLELAGGGEQFF.

This CDR3 reads CAWAPGRVNTEAFF. CDR3 coding DNA: TGTGCCTGGGCCCCAGGACGGGTGAACACTGAAGCTTTCTTT. The rearrangement links TRBV30 to TRBJ1-1, with D hard to call. The CDR3 length is 14 residues. Trimming removed 5 bases from V and 0 bases from J, with 13 bases in between. From germline, CDR1 is GTSNPN and CDR2 SVGIG (reference sequence).

The chain couples TRBV5-1 to TRBJ2-7, with TRBD2 identical over 9 bases. The CDR3 is 16 residues long. The J segment lost 1 base and the V segment lost 3 bases, leaving 8 bases of the junction unmatched. From germline, CDR1 is SGHRS and CDR2 YFSETQ. The DNA for the CDR3 is TGCGCCAGCAGCTCAACCGGGACTAGCAGGTCCTACGAGCAGTACTTC. Amino acids: CASSSTGTSRSYEQYF. The full variable domain, with the rest looked up from reference TRBV5-1 and TRBJ2-7, is KAGVTQTPRYLIKTRGQQVTLSCSPISGHRSVSWYQQTPGQGLQFLFEYFSETQRNKGNFPGRFSGRQFSNSRSEMNVSTLELGDSALYLCASSSTGTSRSYEQYFGPGTRLTVT.

In this sample, this clonotype turned up once. The V and J genes are TRBV7-9 and TRBJ1-2; TRBD1 matches 9 bases. V shed 3 bases and J 4 bases; nucleotides not matched to a gene: 3. The CDR3 is made up of 14 amino acids. The germline gives CDR1 SEHNR, CDR2 FQNEAQ (reference sequence). The CDR3 spells CASSLTGGVYGYTF. In DNA, the CDR3 is TGTGCCAGCAGCTTGACAGGGGGGGTCTATGGCTACACCTTC.

V and J are TRBV6-5 and TRBJ2-2; D unresolved. The CDR3 sequence is 16 residues long. Germline CDR1 MNHEY, CDR2 SVGAGI. V was trimmed by 2 bases and J by 4 bases, leaving 14 bases between them. The CDR3 bases are TGTGCCAGCAGTTACACGGCCCTAGAGTCCACCGGGGAGCTGTTTTTT. The encoded protein is CASSYTALESTGELFF.

This chain connects TRBV7-6 to TRBJ2-3; 7 positions match TRBD2. The J segment lost 3 bases and the V segment lost 2 bases, leaving 5 bases of the junction unmatched. The CDR3 sequence is 15 residues long. Germline CDR1 SGHVS, CDR2 FNYEAQ. The CDR3: CASSLISGATDTQYF. DNA for the CDR3: TGTGCCAGCAGCTTAATAAGCGGGGCTACAGATACGCAGTATTTT.

The CDR3 protein is CASSAPEGEQYF. In DNA form, the CDR3 reads TGTGCCAGCAGTGCCCCTGAGGGCGAGCAGTACTTC. The chain combines TRBV6-5 with TRBJ2-7; D is perhaps TRBD2 (5 bases). Trimming pared 5 bases from V and 6 bases from J, leaving 11 bases between. Germline values: CDR1 MNHEY, CDR2 SVGAGI. The length of the CDR3 is 12 residues.

Only one count was recorded for this clonotype. This chain links TRBV6-5 with TRBJ2-1, with D perhaps TRBD2 (6 bases). The CDR3 totals 14 residues. The V gene lost 10 bases and the J gene lost 6 bases, with 19 bases spanning the gap. Germline V gene data show CDR1 as MNHEY and CDR2 as SVGAGI. The CDR3 sequence is CATQPGLVTNEQFF. CDR3 nucleotide sequence: TGTGCCACACAGCCGGGACTCGTGACCAATGAGCAGTTCTTC.

The V and J genes are TRBV5-1 and TRBJ1-1; TRBD1 aligns across 8 bases. The trim removed 2 bases at V and 1 base at J, leaving 7 bases unmatched. The CDR3 length is 16 residues. CDR1 and CDR2 (germline): SGHRS, YFSETQ. The CDR3 here is CASSFDRGYANTEAFF. CDR3 sequence (DNA): TGCGCCAGCAGCTTCGACAGGGGATATGCGAACACTGAAGCTTTCTTT.